This T cell receptor beta chain was captured in a study of cytomegalovirus exposure and HLA in healthy donors. Study information: A later analysis reported the approximately 120 validation repertoires used the same platform as the roughly 700 first-cohort repertoires.

To note about this clone: Its target is not known.

The assay was immunoSEQ multiplex PCR, and TCRdb's table has in-frame clones only and misses some. Counted here are 100,000 to 150,000 clones, 90% to 95% occurring once; the ten biggest clones make up approximately 1.3%. Study observations and caveats: The tendency of first-cohort TCR clusters to co-occur in the roughly 110 validation repertoires was the finding of a later analysis.

Per the germline V gene, CDR1 is LNHDA and CDR2 is SQIVND (reference sequence). Deletions cut 5 bases from V and 4 bases from J, with 14 bases between. This CDR3 comprises 14 residues. The receptor's source is a woman under 30 in good health and CMV-seronegative. The V gene is TRBV19, the J gene TRBJ1-2; D perhaps matches TRBD1 (6 bases). Input material: PBMCs. In nucleotides, the CDR3 is TGTGCCAGTAGTGTGGGGGGGCCCGTCTATGGCTACACCTTC. Its protein is CASSVGGPVYGYTF. The full variable domain, in which reference TRBV19 and TRBJ1-2 provide the parts outside the CDR3, is DGGITQSPKYLFRKEGQNVTLSCEQNLNHDAMYWYRQDPGQGLRLIYYSQIVNDFQKGDIAEGYSVSREKKESFPLTVTSAQKNPTAFYLCASSVGGPVYGYTFGSGTRLTVV.